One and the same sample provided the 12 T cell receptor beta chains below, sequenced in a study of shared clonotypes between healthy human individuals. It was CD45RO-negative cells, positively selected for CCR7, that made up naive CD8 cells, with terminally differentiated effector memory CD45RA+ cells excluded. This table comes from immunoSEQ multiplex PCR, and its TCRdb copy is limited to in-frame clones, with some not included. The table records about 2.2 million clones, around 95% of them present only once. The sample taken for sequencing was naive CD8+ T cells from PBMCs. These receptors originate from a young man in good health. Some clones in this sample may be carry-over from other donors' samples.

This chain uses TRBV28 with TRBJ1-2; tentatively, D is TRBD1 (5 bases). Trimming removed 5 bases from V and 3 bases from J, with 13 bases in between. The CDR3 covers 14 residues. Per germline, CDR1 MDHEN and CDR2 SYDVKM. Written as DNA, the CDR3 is TGTGCCAGCAGTCGGGACTCAAGGGACTATGGCTACACCTTC. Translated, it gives CASSRDSRDYGYTF.

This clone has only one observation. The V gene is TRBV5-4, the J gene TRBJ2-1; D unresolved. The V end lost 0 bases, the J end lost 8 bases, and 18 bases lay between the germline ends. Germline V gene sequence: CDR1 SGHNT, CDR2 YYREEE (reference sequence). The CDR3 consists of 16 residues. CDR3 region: CASSLAASLPSDEQFF. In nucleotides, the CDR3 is TGTGCCAGCAGCTTGGCGGCTAGTCTCCCGTCGGATGAGCAGTTCTTC.

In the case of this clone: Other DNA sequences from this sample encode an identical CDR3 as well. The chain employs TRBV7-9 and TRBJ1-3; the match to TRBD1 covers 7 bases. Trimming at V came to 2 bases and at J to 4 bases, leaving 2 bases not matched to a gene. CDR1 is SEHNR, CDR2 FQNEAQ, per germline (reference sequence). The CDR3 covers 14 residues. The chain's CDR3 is CASSLTTGGNTIYF. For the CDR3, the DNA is TGTGCCAGCAGCTTAACGACAGGGGGAAACACCATATATTTT.

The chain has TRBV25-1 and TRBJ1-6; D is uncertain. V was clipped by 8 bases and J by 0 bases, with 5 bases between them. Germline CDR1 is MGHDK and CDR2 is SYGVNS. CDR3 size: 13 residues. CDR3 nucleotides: TGTGCCAGCGAGAGCTCCTATAATTCACCCCTCCACTTT. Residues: CASESSYNSPLHF.

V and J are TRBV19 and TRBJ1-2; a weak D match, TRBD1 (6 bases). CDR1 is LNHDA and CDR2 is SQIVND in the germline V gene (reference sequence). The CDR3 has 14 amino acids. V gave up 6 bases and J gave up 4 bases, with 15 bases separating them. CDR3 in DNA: TGTGCCAGTAGCCCTAGGACAGTCTTCTATGGCTACACCTTC. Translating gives CASSPRTVFYGYTF. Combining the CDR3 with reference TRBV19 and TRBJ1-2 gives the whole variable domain DGGITQSPKYLFRKEGQNVTLSCEQNLNHDAMYWYRQDPGQGLRLIYYSQIVNDFQKGDIAEGYSVSREKKESFPLTVTSAQKNPTAFYLCASSPRTVFYGYTFGSGTRLTVV.

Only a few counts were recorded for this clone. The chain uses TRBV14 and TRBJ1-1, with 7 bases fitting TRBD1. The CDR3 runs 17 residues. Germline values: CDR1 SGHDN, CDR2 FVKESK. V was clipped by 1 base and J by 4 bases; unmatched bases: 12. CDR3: CASSQGQGWVIGTEAFF. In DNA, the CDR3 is TGTGCCAGCAGCCAAGGACAGGGTTGGGTAATTGGCACTGAAGCTTTCTTT.

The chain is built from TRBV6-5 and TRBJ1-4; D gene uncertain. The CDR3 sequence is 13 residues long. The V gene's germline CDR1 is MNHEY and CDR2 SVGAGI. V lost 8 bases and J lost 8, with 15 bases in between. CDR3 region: CASREGSYEKLFF. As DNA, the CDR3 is TGTGCCAGCCGGGAAGGGTCATACGAAAAACTGTTTTTT.

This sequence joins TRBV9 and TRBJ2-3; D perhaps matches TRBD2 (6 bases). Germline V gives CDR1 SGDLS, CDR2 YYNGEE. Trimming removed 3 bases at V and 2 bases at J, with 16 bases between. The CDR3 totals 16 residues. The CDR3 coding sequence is TGTGCCAGCAGCGAAAATGGACTATCCCTCACAGATACGCAGTATTTT. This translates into CASSENGLSLTDTQYF.

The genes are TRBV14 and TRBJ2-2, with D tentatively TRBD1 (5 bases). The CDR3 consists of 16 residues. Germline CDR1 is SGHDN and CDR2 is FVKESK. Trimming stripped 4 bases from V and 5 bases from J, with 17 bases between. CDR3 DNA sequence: TGTGCCAGCAGCCTCCGACAGATGAGAAATACCGGGGAGCTGTTTTTT. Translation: CASSLRQMRNTGELFF.

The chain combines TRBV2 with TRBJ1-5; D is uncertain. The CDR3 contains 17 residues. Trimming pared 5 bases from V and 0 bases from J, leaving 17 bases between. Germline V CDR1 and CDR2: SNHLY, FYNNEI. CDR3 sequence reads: CASSSNPQMNSNQPQHF. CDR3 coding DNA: TGTGCCAGCAGTTCGAATCCACAAATGAATAGCAATCAGCCCCAGCATTTT.

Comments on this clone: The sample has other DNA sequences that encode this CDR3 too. Written as DNA, the CDR3 is TGTGCCAGCCGCTGGACAGGGCTGAACTATGGCTACACCTTC. It yields the protein CASRWTGLNYGYTF. The gene calls are TRBV28 and TRBJ1-2, with 8 bases fitting TRBD1. CDR3 length: 14 amino acids. From germline, CDR1 is MDHEN and CDR2 SYDVKM. Losses at the gene ends were 8 bases for V and 2 bases for J; bases not matched to a gene: 7.

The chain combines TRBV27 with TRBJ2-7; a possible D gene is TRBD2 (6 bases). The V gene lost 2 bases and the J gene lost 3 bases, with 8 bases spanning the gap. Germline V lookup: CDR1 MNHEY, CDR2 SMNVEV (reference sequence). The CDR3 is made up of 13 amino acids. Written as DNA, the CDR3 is TGTGCCAGCAGTTTAGGGGAGGTCTACGAGCAGTACTTC. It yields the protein CASSLGEVYEQYF.